Listed below are T cell receptor beta chains from one sample, sequenced in a study of early T cells in non-severe SARS-CoV-2 infection. TCRdb re-analysed the 5' RACE reads in MiXCR, keeping a single row per CDR3 protein. The data hold around 81,000 distinct CDR3 sequences, with 11% to 15% observed a single time. Sequencing was done on a sample of whole blood. The receptor source for this set is an adult who was a healthcare worker with PCR-confirmed SARS-CoV-2 infection or an uninfected control (not recorded which). Each CDR3 is given with its conserved first and last residue. A D gene is named only where the DNA matches it firmly. The size field is filled for only some rows; it gives once, few, many or a size class.

j_gene | abundance | d_gene | v_gene | len | CDR3nt | CDR3aa
TRBJ2-1 | few | TRBD2 | TRBV5-1 | 15 | TGCGCCAGCAGCTTGGGGACTAGCGGGAATAATGAGCAGTTCTTC | CASSLGTSGNNEQFF
TRBJ2-5 | NA | TRBD1 | TRBV7-8 | 16 | TGTGCCAGCAGCTCGCAACCTGACAGGGGGTGGGAGACCCAGTACTTC | CASSSQPDRGWETQYF
TRBJ2-3 | many | TRBD1 | TRBV5-1 | 15 | TGCGCCAGCAGCCAACAGGGGGCCCACACAGATACGCAGTATTTT | CASSQQGAHTDTQYF
TRBJ1-3 | NA | NA | TRBV2 | 14 | TGTGCCAGCAGCGTGGGGGGCAGTGGAAACACCATATATTTT | CASSVGGSGNTIYF
TRBJ2-2 | few | NA | TRBV20-1 | 14 | TGCAGTGCTATACCGGGGGTCGGCACCGGGGAGCTGTTTTTT | CSAIPGVGTGELFF
TRBJ2-1 | NA | TRBD2 | TRBV20-1 | 14 | TGCAGTGCCACCAGCGGGGGAGTCTACAATGAGCAGTTCTTC | CSATSGGVYNEQFF
TRBJ1-1 | many | NA | TRBV5-1 | 14 | TGCGCCAGCAGCTTGGGTACTCTTGGGGCTGAAGCTTTCTTT | CASSLGTLGAEAFF
TRBJ2-6 | NA | NA | TRBV5-1 | 17 | TGCGCCAGCAGCTTGGGCAGAACCCTCTCTGGGGCCAACGTCCTGACTTTC | CASSLGRTLSGANVLTF
TRBJ2-3 | few | TRBD2 | TRBV4-2 | 18 | TGTGCCAGCAGCCAAGAGTTCGCGGCTAGCGGGGTACCAGATACGCAGTATTTT | CASSQEFAASGVPDTQYF
TRBJ2-7 | NA | NA | TRBV9 | 16 | TGTGCCAGCAGCGTAGACCAGGGGGGTTCGTTTTACGAGCAGTACTTC | CASSVDQGGSFYEQYF
TRBJ1-1 | NA | NA | TRBV5-4 | 13 | TGTGCCAGCAGCTTAGCGCAGAACACTGAAGCTTTCTTT | CASSLAQNTEAFF
TRBJ2-2 | many | TRBD1 | TRBV2 | 13 | TGTGCCAGCACAGGACAGGGGGCCGGGGAGCTGTTTTTT | CASTGQGAGELFF
TRBJ1-4 | few | NA | TRBV19 | 15 | TGTGCCAGTAGTCCCGGAATTGCAACTAATGAAAAACTGTTTTTT | CASSPGIATNEKLFF
TRBJ2-7 | many | NA | TRBV25-1 | 12 | TGTGCCAGCAGTCTCCGGGCGGGCGAGCAGTACTTC | CASSLRAGEQYF
TRBJ1-1 | NA | NA | TRBV29-1 | 15 | TGCAGCGTTGAGGCCAGGGCCGGCGGGAACACTGAAGCTTTCTTT | CSVEARAGGNTEAFF
TRBJ2-3 | few | TRBD2 | TRBV29-1 | 14 | TGCAGCGTTGTAGGGCGGGGGGTCACAGATACGCAGTATTTT | CSVVGRGVTDTQYF
TRBJ2-4 | once | NA | TRBV6-6 | 17 | TGTGCCAGCAGTTACTTGGGCGAACCCACGGGGAAAAACTTTCAGTACTTC | CASSYLGEPTGKNFQYF
TRBJ2-1 | NA | TRBD1 | TRBV6-5 | 15 | TGTGCCAGCAGTTACCGCCCACAGGGGGCCGGTGAGCAGTTCTTC | CASSYRPQGAGEQFF
TRBJ1-1 | NA | TRBD1 | TRBV6-5 | 15 | TGTGCCAGCAGACCCGACCCGGGACAGTACACTGAAGCTTTCTTT | CASRPDPGQYTEAFF
TRBJ2-6 | few | NA | TRBV2 | 17 | TGTGCCAGCAGTGAAGGGGGACATCGCTCTGGGGCCAACGTCCTGACTTTC | CASSEGGHRSGANVLTF
TRBJ1-1 | NA | NA | TRBV6-6 | 13 | TGTGCCGGATTGACATCCCAGAACACTGAAGCTTTCTTT | CAGLTSQNTEAFF
TRBJ2-2 | many | TRBD2 | TRBV7-2 | 16 | TGTGCCAGCAGCTTCACGGGGGGAGGGTTCGCCGGGGAGCTGTTTTTT | CASSFTGGGFAGELFF
TRBJ1-2 | few | TRBD1 | TRBV15 | 15 | TGTGCCACCAGCAGAGGGACAGGGGTCCACTATGGCTACACCTTC | CATSRGTGVHYGYTF
TRBJ1-1 | few | TRBD1 | TRBV7-6 | 16 | TGTGCCAGCAGCTTAGGGGTGACAGGGGTGAATACTGAAGCTTTCTTT | CASSLGVTGVNTEAFF
TRBJ2-3 | NA | NA | TRBV12-3/TRBV12-4 | 17 | TGTGCCAGCAGTTTAGGAAGTTGGTTCAACACCACAGATACGCAGTATTTT | CASSLGSWFNTTDTQYF
TRBJ1-1 | NA | NA | TRBV27 | 15 | TGTGCCAGCAGTCCGAACTTCGACACAAACACTGAAGCTTTCTTT | CASSPNFDTNTEAFF
TRBJ2-7 | NA | NA | TRBV5-5 | 15 | TGTGCCAGCAGCTTGGCCTATGGGCAGTCCTACGAGCAGTACTTC | CASSLAYGQSYEQYF
TRBJ2-1 | NA | TRBD2 | TRBV9 | 13 | TGTGCCAGCACTAGCGGGGGGCTGGATGAGCAGTTCTTC | CASTSGGLDEQFF
TRBJ2-7 | NA | TRBD1 | TRBV7-2 | 15 | TGTGCCAGCAGAGAAGGGACAGGGGCGAACTACGAGCAGTACTTC | CASREGTGANYEQYF
TRBJ2-1 | NA | NA | TRBV29-1 | 14 | TGCAGCGTTGAGTGGGGGACTGACTACAATGAGCAGTTCTTC | CSVEWGTDYNEQFF
TRBJ2-3 | NA | NA | TRBV5-4 | 13 | TGTGCCAGCAGCCCGCCCGGGGCCCGCGTGGAGTATTTT | CASSPPGARVEYF
TRBJ1-6 | many | TRBD1 | TRBV19 | 14 | TGTGCCAGTAGTCCGGGACAGGGCTCTTCACCCCTCCACTTT | CASSPGQGSSPLHF
TRBJ1-3 | many | NA | TRBV7-8 | 16 | TGTGCCAGCAGCTCCTTGAACACAGGGACTGGAAACACCATATATTTT | CASSSLNTGTGNTIYF
TRBJ1-2 | NA | TRBD1 | TRBV6-6 | 13 | TGTGCCAGCAGGACAGGGGCGGCAGAAGGCTACACCTTC | CASRTGAAEGYTF
TRBJ2-3 | NA | TRBD1 | TRBV6-6 | 13 | TGTGCCAGCAGTTACCTACAGGGGGATACGCAGTATTTT | CASSYLQGDTQYF
TRBJ2-4 | NA | NA | TRBV28 | 12 | TGTGCCAGCGGAACGACAGCAAACATACAGTACTTC | CASGTTANIQYF
TRBJ1-6 | few | NA | TRBV13 | 15 | TGTGCCAGCGGACGGGGGACAAGACATAATTCACCCCTCCACTTT | CASGRGTRHNSPLHF
TRBJ2-5 | NA | NA | TRBV28 | 13 | TGTGCCAGCACCCCCGGGAATGCAGAGACCCAGTACTTC | CASTPGNAETQYF
TRBJ2-2 | NA | TRBD2 | TRBV19 | 15 | TGTGCCAGTAGTATATCTAGCGGGGATACCGGGGAGCTGTTTTTT | CASSISSGDTGELFF
TRBJ1-1 | NA | NA | TRBV7-9 | 14 | TGTGCCAGCAGCTTAATTAGCGTAAACACTGAAGCTTTCTTT | CASSLISVNTEAFF
TRBJ2-3 | few | TRBD2 | TRBV29-1 | 13 | TGCAGCGTCGTAGCGGGGGTCACAGATACGCAGTATTTT | CSVVAGVTDTQYF
TRBJ1-1 | NA | NA | TRBV2 | 12 | TGTGCCGGAAAGCCGGGGAACACTGAAGCTTTCTTT | CAGKPGNTEAFF
TRBJ1-5 | NA | NA | TRBV7-2 | 16 | TGTGCCAGCAGCTCCACCAGCAGTTATAGCAATCAGCCCCAGCATTTT | CASSSTSSYSNQPQHF
TRBJ1-4 | NA | NA | TRBV7-2 | 14 | TGTGCCAGCAGCTCCAGACACGTAGATGAAAAACTGTTTTTT | CASSSRHVDEKLFF
TRBJ2-1 | few | NA | TRBV10-3 | 11 | TGTGCCATCAGCCTATACAATGAGCAGTTCTTC | CAISLYNEQFF
TRBJ2-3 | NA | NA | TRBV10-3 | 12 | TGTGCCATCAGTGAGGGGGCAGAGGAGCAGTATTTT | CAISEGAEEQYF
TRBJ1-2 | few | NA | TRBV14 | 16 | TGTGCCAGCAGCCAAGATTGGCCATATACTAACTATGGCTACACCTTC | CASSQDWPYTNYGYTF
TRBJ2-1 | few | NA | TRBV7-2 | 15 | TGTGCCAGCAGCTCTAGACAGGGGAGGGTCAATGAGCAGTTCTTC | CASSSRQGRVNEQFF
TRBJ1-2 | few | TRBD1 | TRBV2 | 12 | TGTGGAACAGGGGGCGCAAACTATGGCTACACCTTC | CGTGGANYGYTF
TRBJ1-1 | many | NA | TRBV11-2 | 15 | TGTGCCAGCAGCTTAGTTGCGGGCCTGAACACTGAAGCTTTCTTT | CASSLVAGLNTEAFF
TRBJ1-2 | NA | TRBD1 | TRBV6-6 | 16 | TGTGCCAGCAGTTCATCACTCGGGACAGTACTAAGCGGCTACACCTTC | CASSSSLGTVLSGYTF
TRBJ1-5 | NA | NA | TRBV5-5 | 13 | TGTGCCAGCAGCTTGTATGGCAATCAGCCCCAGCATTTT | CASSLYGNQPQHF
TRBJ1-5 | few | NA | TRBV7-9 | 12 | TGTGCCAGCAGCCAATCTCACGGGCCCCAGCATTTT | CASSQSHGPQHF
TRBJ2-1 | many | NA | TRBV20-1 | 13 | TGCAGTGCTAGGGGTGGGGATTGGAATGAGCAGTTCTTC | CSARGGDWNEQFF
TRBJ1-4 | few | TRBD1 | TRBV5-1 | 14 | TGCGCCAGCAGCCGAGGACAGGGAAACGAAAAACTGTTTTTT | CASSRGQGNEKLFF
TRBJ1-3 | few | NA | TRBV15 | 14 | TGTGCCACCAGCAGAGGGGGGGCTGGAAACACCATATATTTT | CATSRGGAGNTIYF